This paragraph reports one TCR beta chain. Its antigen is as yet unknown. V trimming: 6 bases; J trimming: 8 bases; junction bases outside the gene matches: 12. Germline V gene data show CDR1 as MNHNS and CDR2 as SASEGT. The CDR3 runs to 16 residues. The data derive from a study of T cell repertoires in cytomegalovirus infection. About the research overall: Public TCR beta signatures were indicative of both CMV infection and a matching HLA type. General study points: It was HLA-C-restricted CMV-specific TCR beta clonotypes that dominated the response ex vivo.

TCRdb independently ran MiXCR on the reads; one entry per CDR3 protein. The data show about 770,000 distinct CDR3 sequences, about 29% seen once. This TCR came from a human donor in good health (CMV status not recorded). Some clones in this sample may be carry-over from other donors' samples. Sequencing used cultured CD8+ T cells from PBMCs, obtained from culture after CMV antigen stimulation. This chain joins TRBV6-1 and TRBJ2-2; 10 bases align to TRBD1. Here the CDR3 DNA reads TGTGCCAGCAGCTTCCGGGACAGGGGCCTTTTGGGGGAGCTGTTTTTT. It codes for CASSFRDRGLLGELFF.